The 27 T cell receptor beta chains presented below share a single source sample, sequenced in a study of OX40 agonist ivuxolimab in advanced cancers. Sequenced by immunoSEQ multiplex PCR; TCRdb stores in-frame clones only, minus some. The table shows about 54,000 clones, with approximately 75% occurring only once. Sample: CD4+ or CD8+ T cells sorted from blood, taken in a trial of the OX40 agonist ivuxolimab. The receptors come from an adult with an advanced solid tumor such as melanoma, head and neck, liver or kidney cancer.

This clone was seen a few times. The chain combines TRBV5-1 with TRBJ2-3, with 8 bases aligning to TRBD2. The CDR3 has 17 residues. Germline trimming cut 0 bases from V and 5 bases from J; bases unmatched to any gene: 11. Per the germline V gene, CDR1 is SGHRS and CDR2 is YFSETQ. The CDR3 bases are TGCGCCAGCAGCTTGGGGCTAGCGGGCGGTCGTGGAGATACGCAGTATTTT. This translates into CASSLGLAGGRGDTQYF.

The chain links TRBV29-1 to TRBJ1-1; weak D call: TRBD1 (6 bases). This CDR3 spans 14 amino acids. Germline CDR1 is SQVTM and CDR2 is ANQGSEA. Trimming pared 1 base from V and 0 bases from J, leaving 9 bases between. CDR3 region: CSVEVPGVNTEAFF. The CDR3 nucleotides are TGCAGCGTTGAAGTACCAGGGGTGAACACTGAAGCTTTCTTT.

The CDR3 bases are TGTGCCAGCAGCACTCAGGGACTGGGTCAGCCCCAGCATTTT. Its translation is CASSTQGLGQPQHF. V gene TRBV5-4 combines with J gene TRBJ1-5, with a tentative D call TRBD1 (5 bases). This CDR3 has 14 residues. Germline lookup yields CDR1 SGHNT and CDR2 YYREEE (reference sequence). Trimming took 4 bases from V and 6 from J, leaving 14 bases between them.

This clone has just a few counts. The chain links TRBV5-1 to TRBJ1-1, with D uncertain. The CDR3 is 13 amino acids. Deletions cut 0 bases from V and 8 bases from J, with 11 bases between. Germline assignment: CDR1 SGHRS and CDR2 YFSETQ. The CDR3 spells CASSLGSVLEAFF. The CDR3 nucleotides read TGCGCCAGCAGCTTGGGAAGCGTTTTAGAAGCTTTCTTT. Based on the CDR3 plus reference TRBV5-1 and TRBJ1-1, the full variable domain is KAGVTQTPRYLIKTRGQQVTLSCSPISGHRSVSWYQQTPGQGLQFLFEYFSETQRNKGNFPGRFSGRQFSNSRSEMNVSTLELGDSALYLCASSLGSVLEAFFGQGTRLTVV.

This clone appeared a few times. This sequence joins TRBV6-1 and TRBJ2-2, with 8 bases that match TRBD2. V trimming: 4 bases; J trimming: 3 bases; junction bases outside the gene matches: 1. The CDR3 spans 14 residues. CDR1 is MNHNS, CDR2 SASEGT, per germline. CDR3 sequence: CASSAGGDTGELFF. The DNA for the CDR3 is TGTGCCAGCAGTGCGGGGGGGGACACCGGGGAGCTGTTTTTT.

In nucleotides, the CDR3 is TGTGCCAGCAGTGAAGGGCAGAGCACAGATACGCAGTATTTT. This encodes CASSEGQSTDTQYF. The V call is TRBV6-4, the J call TRBJ2-3; D remains ambiguous. Germline CDR1 MRHNA, CDR2 SNTAGT. The CDR3 sequence is 14 residues long. With 3 bases removed from V and 0 bases from J, the gap between germline ends came to 7 bases.

This clone was seen only a few times. The chain is built from TRBV27 and TRBJ1-5, with 7 bases lining up with TRBD1. With V trimmed by 10 bases and J by 2 bases, 8 bases remained unmatched. Germline V gene sequence: CDR1 MNHEY, CDR2 SMNVEV (reference sequence). The CDR3 covers 14 residues. The CDR3 spells CATVTGVCNQPQHF. The CDR3 DNA sequence: TGTGCCACCGTAACAGGGGTTTGCAATCAGCCCCAGCATTTT.

This rearrangement joins TRBV7-3 to TRBJ2-5; D gene ambiguous. Germline CDR1 reads SGHTA; CDR2 reads FQGTGA. This CDR3 has 13 amino acids. Trimming removed 4 bases from V and 5 bases from J, with 11 bases in between. The CDR3, as DNA: TGTGCCAGCAGCTCTTCGCCAACGGAGACCCAGTACTTC. Amino acids: CASSSSPTETQYF.

This chain connects TRBV6-5 to TRBJ2-2; D remains ambiguous. This CDR3 region has 13 residues. From germline, CDR1 is MNHEY and CDR2 SVGAGI. Deletions cut 6 bases from V and 9 bases from J, with 14 bases between. Here the CDR3 DNA reads TGTGCCAGCAGGTTCAGTACCCTCCGGGAGCTGTTTTTT. As protein: CASRFSTLRELFF.

This sequence joins TRBV28 and TRBJ2-2, with TRBD2 identical over 13 bases. The germline CDR1 and CDR2 sequences are MDHEN and SYDVKM. The ends lost 0 bases at V and 6 bases at J; junction bases unmatched: 4. This CDR3 contains 17 residues. This CDR3 reads CASSLWRLAGGPGELFF. CDR3 coding DNA: TGTGCCAGCAGTTTATGGAGACTAGCGGGGGGTCCCGGGGAGCTGTTTTTT.

V usage is TRBV19 and J usage is TRBJ2-1; perhaps TRBD2 as D (6 bases). With 6 bases removed from V and 2 bases from J, the gap between germline ends came to 17 bases. The CDR3 has 16 amino acids. Germline CDR1 is LNHDA and CDR2 is SQIVND (reference sequence). The CDR3 DNA sequence: TGTGCCAGTAGGCGCCGAGGAGGAGGGCCCTACAATGAGCAGTTCTTC. As protein: CASRRRGGGPYNEQFF.

The gene calls are TRBV19 and TRBJ2-2; 8 bases fit TRBD2. CDR3 length equals 16 residues. Germline CDR1 and CDR2: LNHDA and SQIVND (reference sequence). With 7 bases clipped from V and 2 bases from J, the junction kept 9 bases outside the gene matches. The CDR3, as DNA: TGTGCCAGTACCCCCCAGAGCGGGGGAAACACCGGGGAGCTGTTTTTT. Encoded protein: CASTPQSGGNTGELFF.

In its sample, this clone was seen a few times. The chain carries TRBV19 and TRBJ1-2; D possibly corresponds to TRBD1 (6 bases). The ends were cut back, 9 bases at V and 1 base at J, with 12 bases in the middle. The CDR3 covers 13 residues. The germline V gene encodes CDR1 LNHDA and CDR2 SQIVND (reference sequence). The CDR3 loop reads CASTGRGNYGYTF. The CDR3 nucleotides read TGTGCCAGCACAGGGCGCGGTAACTATGGCTACACCTTC.

CDR3 protein: CASSSPRQNEQFF. CDR3 in DNA: TGTGCCAGCAGCTCCCCGCGCCAAAATGAGCAGTTCTTC. The V gene is TRBV5-4, the J gene TRBJ2-1, with no clear D. Germline CDR1 reads SGHNT; CDR2 reads YYREEE (reference sequence). This CDR3 spans 13 amino acids. V shed 3 bases and J shed 7 bases, with 11 bases lying between them.

This chain joins TRBV28 and TRBJ1-2; 8 nucleotides line up with TRBD1. The CDR3 covers 17 residues. The V and J ends lost 6 bases and 1 base, in that order; junction bases with no gene match: 13. The V gene's germline CDR1 is MDHEN and CDR2 SYDVKM. CDR3: CASRGWAGGADNYGYTF. CDR3 coding DNA: TGTGCCAGCAGGGGATGGGCAGGGGGCGCGGATAACTATGGCTACACCTTC.

This chain links TRBV5-4 with TRBJ2-7; either TRBD1 or TRBD2 may supply D (5 bases each). Germline V gene lookup returns CDR1 SGHNT and CDR2 YYREEE (reference sequence). Between the trimmed V and J ends, which lost 4 bases and 0 bases, there was a span of 14 bases. CDR3 length: 15 residues. CDR3 residues: CASSPPGSSSYEQYF. The CDR3 bases are TGTGCCAGCAGCCCCCCAGGGAGTAGCTCCTACGAGCAGTACTTC.

The chain uses TRBV29-1 and TRBJ2-2, with no clear D. V lost 4 bases to trimming and J lost 0 bases, with 9 bases between them. The CDR3 sequence is 14 residues long. Germline V lookup: CDR1 SQVTM, CDR2 ANQGSEA. CDR3 residues: CSVAGPTNTGELFF. The CDR3 DNA follows: TGCAGCGTTGCCGGCCCAACGAACACCGGGGAGCTGTTTTTT.

This chain uses TRBV5-4 with TRBJ1-1, with D perhaps matching TRBD1 (5 bases). CDR3 length: 15 residues. V lost 0 bases, J lost 5 bases, and 14 bases lay in between. The V gene's germline CDR1 is SGHNT and CDR2 YYREEE (reference sequence). CDR3 sequence: CASSLEAGGVTEAFF. The CDR3 region has the DNA TGTGCCAGCAGCTTGGAGGCGGGGGGAGTAACTGAAGCTTTCTTT.

The chain joins TRBV18 to TRBJ1-2, with D maybe TRBD1 (5 bases). Trimming pared 5 bases from V and 4 bases from J, leaving 11 bases between. The CDR3 runs to 13 residues. Germline CDR1 is KGHSH and CDR2 is LQKENI. CDR3 nucleotide sequence: TGTGCCAGCTCAGACGACAGTGCCTATGGCTACACCTTC. It is translated as CASSDDSAYGYTF.

The V call is TRBV6-1, the J call TRBJ2-5; tentatively, D is TRBD2 (6 bases). Between the trimmed V and J ends, which lost 1 base and 5 bases, there was a span of 14 bases. Germline CDR1 is MNHNS and CDR2 is SASEGT. The CDR3 consists of 15 residues. The CDR3 region has the DNA TGTGCCAGCAGTGAAGTATTAGCGGTCCGGGAGACCCAGTACTTC. This sequence encodes CASSEVLAVRETQYF.

This clone turned up a few times. CDR3 sequence: CASSGHQPQHF. DNA of the CDR3: TGCGCCAGCAGTGGGCATCAGCCCCAGCATTTT. The rearrangement links TRBV10-1 to TRBJ1-5; no firm D call. Trimming removed 4 bases from V and 5 bases from J, with 3 bases in between. Germline CDR1 reads WNHNN; CDR2 reads SYGVQD (reference sequence). CDR3 size: 11 residues.

This chain joins TRBV7-2 and TRBJ1-3; D call uncertain. Trimming took 0 bases from V and 4 from J, leaving 13 bases between them. The germline gives CDR1 SGHTA, CDR2 FQGNSA. This CDR3 is built from 16 residues. The CDR3 DNA reads TGTGCCAGCAGCTTAGCAGGTGTAGGGTCCGGAAACACCATATATTTT. Its protein product is CASSLAGVGSGNTIYF.

There are a few counts of this clone. The V call is TRBV9, the J call TRBJ2-1; possible D gene TRBD2, 5 bases. From germline, CDR1 is SGDLS and CDR2 YYNGEE. The CDR3 loop spans 15 amino acids. The germline V and J ends were trimmed by 0 bases and 4 bases, with 11 bases remaining between them. CDR3 sequence reads: CASSVVEGLYNEQFF. The CDR3 nucleotides are TGTGCCAGCAGCGTAGTAGAGGGTTTGTACAATGAGCAGTTCTTC.

This clone was seen once. This chain uses TRBV4-2 with TRBJ1-6, with no clear D. Germline V lookup: CDR1 LGHNA, CDR2 YNFKEQ. There are 15 residues in the CDR3. Trimming cost V 2 bases and J 7 bases, with 12 bases left between them. The CDR3 sequence is CASSQTMDGNSPLHF. The CDR3 bases are TGTGCCAGCAGCCAAACAATGGACGGGAATTCACCCCTCCACTTT.

The CDR3 loop reads CASSLEGRENTEAFF. DNA for the CDR3: TGCGCCAGCAGCTTGGAGGGCAGGGAGAACACTGAAGCTTTCTTT. The V call is TRBV5-1, the J call TRBJ1-1, with D perhaps TRBD1 (5 bases). With 0 bases removed from V and 1 base from J, the gap between germline ends came to 10 bases. Germline V CDR1 and CDR2: SGHRS, YFSETQ. The CDR3 runs to 15 residues.

The genes are TRBV5-1 and TRBJ2-5, with 7 nucleotides matching TRBD2. Germline V gene sequence: CDR1 SGHRS, CDR2 YFSETQ. The CDR3 has 18 residues. V trimming: 4 bases; J trimming: 5 bases; junction bases outside the gene matches: 20. The CDR3 nucleotides are TGCGCCAGCAGCCCCGGTGGCGGGGGTGGTAATATAATGGAGACCCAGTACTTC. This gives the protein CASSPGGGGGNIMETQYF.

The rearrangement uses TRBV5-4 and TRBJ1-1, with 8 bases that match TRBD1. Trimming took 6 bases from V and 5 from J; bases not matched to a gene: 6. The CDR3 length is 13 residues. In germline, CDR1 is SGHNT, CDR2 YYREEE (reference sequence). CDR3 coding DNA: TGTGCCAGCACCCCGACAGGGGTTACTGAAGCTTTCTTT. Its translation: CASTPTGVTEAFF. Full variable domain (remainder filled in from reference TRBV5-4 and TRBJ1-1): ETGVTQSPTHLIKTRGQQVTLRCSSQSGHNTVSWYQQALGQGPQFIFQYYREEENGRGNFPPRFSGLQFPNYSSELNVNALELDDSALYLCASTPTGVTEAFFGQGTRLTVV.